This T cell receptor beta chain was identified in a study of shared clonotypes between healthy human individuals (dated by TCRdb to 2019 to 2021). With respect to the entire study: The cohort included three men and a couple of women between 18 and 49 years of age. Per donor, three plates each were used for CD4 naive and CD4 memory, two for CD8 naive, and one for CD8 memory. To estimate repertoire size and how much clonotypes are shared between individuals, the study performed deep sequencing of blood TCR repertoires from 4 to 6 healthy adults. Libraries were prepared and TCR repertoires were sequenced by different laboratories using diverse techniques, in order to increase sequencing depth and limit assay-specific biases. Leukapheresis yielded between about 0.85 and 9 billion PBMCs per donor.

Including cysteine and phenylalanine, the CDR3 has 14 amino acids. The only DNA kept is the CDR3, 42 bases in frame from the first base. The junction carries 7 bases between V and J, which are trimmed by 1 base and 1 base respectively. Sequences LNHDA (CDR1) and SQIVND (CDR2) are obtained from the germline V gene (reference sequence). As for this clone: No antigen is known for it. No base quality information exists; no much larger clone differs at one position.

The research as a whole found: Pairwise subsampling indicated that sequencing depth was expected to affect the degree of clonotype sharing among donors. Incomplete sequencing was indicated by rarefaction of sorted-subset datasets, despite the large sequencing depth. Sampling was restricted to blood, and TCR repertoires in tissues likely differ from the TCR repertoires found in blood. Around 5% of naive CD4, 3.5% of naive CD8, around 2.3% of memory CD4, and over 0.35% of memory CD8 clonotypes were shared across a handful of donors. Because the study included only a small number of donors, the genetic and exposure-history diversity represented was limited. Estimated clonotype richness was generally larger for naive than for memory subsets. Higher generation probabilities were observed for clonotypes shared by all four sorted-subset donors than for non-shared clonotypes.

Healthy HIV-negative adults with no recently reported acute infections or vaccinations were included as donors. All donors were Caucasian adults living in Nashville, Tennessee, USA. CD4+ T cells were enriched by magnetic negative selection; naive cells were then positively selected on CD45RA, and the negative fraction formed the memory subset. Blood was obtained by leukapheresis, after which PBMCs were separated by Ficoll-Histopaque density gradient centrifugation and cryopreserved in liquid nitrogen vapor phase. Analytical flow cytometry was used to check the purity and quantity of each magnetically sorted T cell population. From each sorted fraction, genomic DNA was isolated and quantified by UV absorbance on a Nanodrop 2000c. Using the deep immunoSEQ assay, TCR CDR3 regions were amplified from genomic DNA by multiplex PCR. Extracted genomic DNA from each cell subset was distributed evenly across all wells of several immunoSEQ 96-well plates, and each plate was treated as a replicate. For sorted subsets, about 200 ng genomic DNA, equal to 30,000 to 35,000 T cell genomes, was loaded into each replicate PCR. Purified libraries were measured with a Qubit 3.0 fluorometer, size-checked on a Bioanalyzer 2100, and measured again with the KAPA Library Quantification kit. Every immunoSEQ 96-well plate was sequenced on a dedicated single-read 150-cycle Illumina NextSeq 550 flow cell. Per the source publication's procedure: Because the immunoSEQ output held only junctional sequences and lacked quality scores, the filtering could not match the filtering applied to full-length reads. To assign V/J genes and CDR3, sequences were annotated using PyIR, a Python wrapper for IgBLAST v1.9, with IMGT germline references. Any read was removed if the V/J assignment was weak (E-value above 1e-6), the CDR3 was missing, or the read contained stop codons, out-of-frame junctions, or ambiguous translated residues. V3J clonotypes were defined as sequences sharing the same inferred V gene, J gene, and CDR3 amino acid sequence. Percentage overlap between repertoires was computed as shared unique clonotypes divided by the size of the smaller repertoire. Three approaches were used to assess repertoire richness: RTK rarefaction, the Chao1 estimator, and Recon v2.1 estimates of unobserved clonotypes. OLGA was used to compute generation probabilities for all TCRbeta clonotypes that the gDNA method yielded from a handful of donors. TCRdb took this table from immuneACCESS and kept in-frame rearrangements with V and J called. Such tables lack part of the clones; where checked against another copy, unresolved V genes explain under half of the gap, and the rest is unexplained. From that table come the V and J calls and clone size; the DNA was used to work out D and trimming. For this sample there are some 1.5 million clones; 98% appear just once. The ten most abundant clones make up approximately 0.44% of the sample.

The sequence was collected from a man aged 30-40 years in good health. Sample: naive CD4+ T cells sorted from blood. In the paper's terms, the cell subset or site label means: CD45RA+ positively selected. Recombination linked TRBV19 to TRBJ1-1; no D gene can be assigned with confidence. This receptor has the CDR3 CASSIVGSNTEAFF. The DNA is TGTGCCAGTAGTATAGTGGGGTCGAACACTGAAGCTTTCTTT.